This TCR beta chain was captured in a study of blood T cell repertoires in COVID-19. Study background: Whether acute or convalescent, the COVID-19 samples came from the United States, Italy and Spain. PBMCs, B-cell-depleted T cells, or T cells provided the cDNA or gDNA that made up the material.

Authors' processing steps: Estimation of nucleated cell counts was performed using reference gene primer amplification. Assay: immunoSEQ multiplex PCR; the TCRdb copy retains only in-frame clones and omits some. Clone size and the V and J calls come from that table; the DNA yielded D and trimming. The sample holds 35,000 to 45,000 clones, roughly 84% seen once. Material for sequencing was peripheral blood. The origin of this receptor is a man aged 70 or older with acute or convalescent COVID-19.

The CDR3 DNA sequence: TGTGCCAGTAGTTTGAGAGGGACAGGGGCCGGGGAGCTGTTTTTT. Amino acid sequence: CASSLRGTGAGELFF. The rearrangement uses TRBV19 and TRBJ2-2; 10 nucleotides line up with TRBD1. The germline CDR1 and CDR2 sequences are LNHDA and SQIVND (reference sequence). The CDR3 extends over 15 amino acids. V gave up 5 bases and J gave up 6 bases; unmatched junction bases: 6.